This TCR beta chain emerged from a study of blood T cell repertoires in COVID-19. Study in general: The origin of the acute and convalescent COVID-19 samples was the United States, Italy and Spain. T cells, B-cell-depleted T cells, or PBMCs provided the cDNA or gDNA that served as material.

CDR1 is MDHEN and CDR2 is SYDVKM in the germline V gene. The CDR3 is made up of 14 amino acids. Trimming left V 5 bases short and J 1 base short, with 11 bases between. Data came from immunoSEQ multiplex PCR; TCRdb stores just in-frame clones and leaves some out. Seen here are around 97,000 clones, almost 85% observed once, and the top ten hold under 11%. This clone has just one count. The specimen was peripheral blood. V gene TRBV28 combines with J gene TRBJ1-1, with TRBD1 as a possible D gene (6 bases). The receptor comes from a man aged 65 to 85 with acute or convalescent COVID-19. The CDR3 is CASSLQGPNTEAFF. The CDR3 DNA follows: TGTGCCAGCAGTCTACAGGGACCGAACACTGAAGCTTTCTTT. The variable domain in full, with the rest retrieved from reference TRBV28 and TRBJ1-1, is DVKVTQSSRYLVKRTGEKVFLECVQDMDHENMFWYRQDPGLGLRLIYFSYDVKMKEKGDIPEGYSVSREKKERFSLILESASTNQTSMYLCASSLQGPNTEAFFGQGTRLTVV.